This T cell receptor (beta chain) comes out of a study of blood T cell repertoires in COVID-19. Whole-study context: Some COVID-19 samples were acute and others convalescent; all came from the United States, Italy and Spain. PBMCs, B-cell-depleted T cells, or T cells provided the cDNA or gDNA that made up the material.

Authors' data handling: Amplification of reference gene primers provided the estimated nucleated cell counts. TCRdb's copy holds only in-frame clones and misses some; the assay was immunoSEQ multiplex PCR. That table supplies the V and J calls and clone size; D and trimming were determined from the DNA. The sample consists of more than 100,000 clones, about 91% of them appearing once. Germline V gene lookup returns CDR1 LNHDA and CDR2 SQIVND (reference sequence). The CDR3 covers 15 residues. V lost 3 bases to trimming and J lost 8 bases; unmatched junction nucleotides: 6. The chain recombines TRBV19 with TRBJ2-1, with TRBD2 matching over 11 bases. Sequencing was carried out using peripheral blood. This receptor was obtained from a woman in her forties or fifties with active or convalescent COVID-19. The CDR3 sequence is CASSIGLAGGHEQFF. DNA for the CDR3: TGTGCCAGTAGTATCGGCCTAGCGGGAGGCCATGAGCAGTTCTTC.